Considering frequency, the clone carrying this T cell receptor beta chain is medium-sized. There are 12 residues in the CDR3. From germline, CDR1 is KGHSH and CDR2 LQKENI. TRB was amplified by touch-down multiplex PCR, primer pools A and B combined. TCRdb reprocessed the multiplex PCR reads, with one entry per CDR3 protein and no DNA. Recorded here are thousands of distinct CDR3 sequences; the top ten clones represent approximately 4.3%. TRB was amplified from roughly 250 ng of peripheral blood genomic DNA per sample. The sample comes from a study of T cell clusters in autoimmune cytopenias. V usage is TRBV18 and J usage is TRBJ2-7. This TCR was sampled from a human donor with an autoimmune cytopenia or autoimmune hepatitis (not recorded which). Sequenced material: peripheral blood. CDR3 sequence: CASSQYNYEQYF.